The next 21 T cell receptor beta chains were all read from a single sample in a study of T-cell reconstitution after alpha-beta-depleted transplantation in children. Preparation of the TCRbeta library used unique molecular identifiers. TCRdb itself ran the PCR reads through MiXCR, one entry per CDR3 protein. Of 420,000 or so distinct CDR3 sequences detected, 11% appear once; the ten largest clones hold roughly 5.1%. The sample here was PBMCs from the stem cell graft donor, taken from the stem cell graft. The receptors shown here come from a human donor who donated a stem cell graft to a child with acute myeloid leukemia.

V is TRBV21-1 and J is TRBJ2-3; the listed D gene, TRBD1, was not tested against the DNA. TRBV21-1 is shown as a pseudogene. The CDR3 is 14 amino acids. This CDR3 is CASSAYLLSDTQYF. The CDR3 nucleotides are TGTGCCAGCAGCGCCTACCTGTTGTCAGATACGCAGTATTTT.

In its sample, this clonotype was seen a few times. The chain recombines TRBV9 with TRBJ2-3; possible D gene TRBD2, 7 bases. Germline-derived CDR1 and CDR2 are SGDLS and YYNGEE. V lost 2 bases and J 1 base, leaving 14 bases between the germline ends. The CDR3 runs 16 residues. CDR3 amino acids: CASSVASGGRTDTQYF. The CDR3 DNA follows: TGTGCCAGCAGCGTCGCGTCGGGGGGCCGCACAGATACGCAGTATTTT.

V and J are TRBV2 and TRBJ2-7, with TRBD1 as a possible D gene (6 bases). CDR1 is SNHLY, CDR2 FYNNEI, per germline. Trimming pared 5 bases from V and 2 bases from J, leaving 13 bases between. The CDR3 loop spans 14 amino acids. CDR3 sequence: CASSLQGYTYEQYV. The CDR3 bases are TGTGCCAGCAGTCTACAGGGATACACCTACGAGCAGTACGTC.

This clonotype was observed many times. This rearrangement joins TRBV7-8 to TRBJ2-2, with D hard to call. Deletions cut 4 bases from V and 3 bases from J, with 6 bases between. Germline V gene sequence: CDR1 SGHVS, CDR2 FQNEAQ. The CDR3 runs 13 residues. The CDR3, as DNA: TGTGCCAGCAGCTCTACATACACCGGGGAGCTGTTTTTT. Protein: CASSSTYTGELFF.

This chain connects TRBV7-9 to TRBJ2-5; 7 bases map to TRBD2. CDR3 length equals 13 residues. V lost 7 bases, J lost 5 bases, and 7 bases stayed unmatched. Germline V CDR1 and CDR2: SEHNR, FQNEAQ (reference sequence). In DNA, the CDR3 is TGTGCCAGCAAGACACTGGGGGGGGAGACCCAGTACTTC. It specifies CASKTLGGETQYF.

The chain combines TRBV27 with TRBJ2-1, with D possibly TRBD1 on 6 matching bases. CDR1 is MNHEY, CDR2 SMNVEV, per germline (reference sequence). Trimming took 3 bases from V and 7 from J, leaving 13 bases between them. The CDR3 spans 14 residues. The CDR3 bases are TGTGCCAGCAGTTTCTGGACAGCTACGAATGAGCAGTTCTTC. Translating gives CASSFWTATNEQFF.

The table lists this clonotype with a few counts. The rearrangement joins TRBV7-2 to TRBJ2-2, with 8 positions matching TRBD2. The CDR3 spans 16 residues. The V gene's germline CDR1 is SGHTA and CDR2 FQGNSA. The trim removed 3 bases at V and 3 bases at J, leaving 6 bases unmatched. The CDR3 sequence is CASSFFSGIDTGELFF. The CDR3 region has the DNA TGTGCCAGCAGCTTTTTTAGCGGGATTGACACCGGGGAGCTGTTTTTT.

A few counts support this clonotype. The chain links TRBV7-8 to TRBJ1-1; D call uncertain. The V end lost 2 bases, the J end lost 3 bases, and 13 bases lay between the germline ends. Germline V CDR1 and CDR2: SGHVS, FQNEAQ. The CDR3 is 15 residues long. This CDR3 reads CASSLWGAKDTEAFF. The DNA of the CDR3 is TGTGCCAGCAGCTTATGGGGAGCAAAGGACACTGAAGCTTTCTTT. Together with reference TRBV7-8 and TRBJ1-1, the CDR3 gives the full variable domain: GAGVSQSPRYKVAKRGQDVALRCDPISGHVSLFWYQQALGQGPEFLTYFQNEAQLDKSGLPSDRFFAERPEGSVSTLKIQRTQQEDSAVYLCASSLWGAKDTEAFFGQGTRLTVV.

This clonotype was recorded a few times. The CDR3 spells CASSNGARQGKNIQYF. CDR3 nucleotides: TGTGCCAGCAGCAATGGGGCTCGACAAGGAAAAAACATTCAGTACTTC. This chain links TRBV7-9 with TRBJ2-4; a weak D match, TRBD1 (5 bases). The CDR3 runs 16 residues. The V and J ends lost 5 bases and 4 bases respectively, with 18 bases between them. Germline V gives CDR1 SEHNR, CDR2 FQNEAQ (reference sequence).

This clonotype was counted a few times. The chain is built from TRBV24-1 and TRBJ2-1, with 11 bases aligning to TRBD2. V lost 9 bases, J lost 6 bases, and 6 bases stayed unmatched. Germline V gene lookup returns CDR1 KGHDR and CDR2 SFDVKD. There are 14 residues in the CDR3. CDR3: CATSLAGGFNEQFF. The CDR3 nucleotides are TGTGCCACCTCTCTAGCGGGAGGTTTCAATGAGCAGTTCTTC.

The genes are TRBV29-1 and TRBJ1-2; 9 bases map to TRBD1. In germline, CDR1 is SQVTM, CDR2 ANQGSEA. V lost 5 bases and J lost 5; bases outside the gene matches: 3. This CDR3 spans 12 amino acids. The CDR3 protein is CSVNRGQYGYTF. CDR3 coding DNA: TGCAGCGTTAACAGGGGGCAGTATGGCTACACCTTC.

The sample holds many counts of this clonotype. The chain joins TRBV20-1 to TRBJ1-2; unclear D gene. Germline V gene data show CDR1 as DFQATT and CDR2 as SNEGSKA (reference sequence). The ends were cut back, 2 bases at V and 0 bases at J, with 7 bases in the middle. CDR3 length equals 13 residues. The DNA of the CDR3 is TGCAGTGCTAGAACCGATTCTAACTATGGCTACACCTTC. Its translation is CSARTDSNYGYTF.

The chain couples TRBV7-2 to TRBJ2-7, with a tentative D call TRBD1 (5 bases). Germline CDR1 and CDR2: SGHTA and FQGNSA. This CDR3 has 13 residues. The V end was cut by 8 bases, the J end by 5 bases, with 16 bases between. The CDR3 spells CASRQFNENEQYF. The CDR3 DNA is TGTGCCAGCCGACAGTTTAATGAGAACGAGCAGTACTTC.

This clonotype was detected only a few times. The chain recombines TRBV6-1 with TRBJ1-1, with 8 bases identical to TRBD1. There are 14 residues in the CDR3. The germline CDR1 and CDR2 sequences are MNHNS and SASEGT. Germline trimming cut 5 bases from V and 5 bases from J; bases unmatched to any gene: 7. CDR3: CASSTTGGATEAFF. The CDR3 DNA reads TGTGCCAGCAGTACCACAGGGGGGGCTACTGAAGCTTTCTTT.

The chain is built from TRBV5-1 and TRBJ2-7; D perhaps matches TRBD1 (5 bases). The germline V and J ends were trimmed by 0 bases and 2 bases, with 12 bases remaining between them. The CDR3 sequence is 15 residues long. From germline, CDR1 is SGHRS and CDR2 YFSETQ. CDR3 region: CASSLGQGLTYEQYF. The CDR3 DNA reads TGCGCCAGCAGCTTGGGTCAGGGCCTCACCTACGAGCAGTACTTC.

This clonotype showed up many times. The chain links TRBV6-5 to TRBJ1-5, with D tentatively TRBD1 (6 bases). The germline CDR1 and CDR2 sequences are MNHEY and SVGAGI. Between the trimmed V and J ends, which lost 11 bases and 3 bases, there was a span of 17 bases. The CDR3 covers 14 residues. CDR3 DNA: TGTGCCGCCGGGAGGGGGGGTGACAATCAGCCCCAGCATTTT. Its translation: CAAGRGGDNQPQHF.

This clonotype was found many times. The chain has TRBV20-1 and TRBJ1-1; no definite D call. The CDR3 covers 13 residues. With 5 bases removed from V and 0 bases from J, the gap between germline ends came to 10 bases. Germline V CDR1 and CDR2: DFQATT, SNEGSKA (reference sequence). The CDR3 here is CSADTPLNTEAFF. CDR3 in DNA: TGCAGTGCTGATACCCCCTTGAACACTGAAGCTTTCTTT.

This chain connects TRBV5-5 to TRBJ2-3; D remains unclear. The V gene lost 0 bases and the J gene lost 7 bases, with 9 bases spanning the gap. This CDR3 has 13 residues. The V gene's germline CDR1 is SGHKS and CDR2 YYEKEE (reference sequence). CDR3 nucleotides: TGTGCCAGCAGCTTGGCTGCCACTTATACGCAGTATTTT. Its protein product is CASSLAATYTQYF.

The chain employs TRBV18 and TRBJ2-7; D is unresolved. Per the germline V gene, CDR1 is KGHSH and CDR2 is LQKENI. Trimming pared 0 bases from V and 7 bases from J, leaving 10 bases between. CDR3 size: 13 residues. The CDR3 loop is CASSPPSEREQYF. The CDR3 DNA reads as TGTGCCAGCTCACCACCGTCCGAAAGGGAGCAGTACTTC.

This clonotype was counted ten times or more. The chain combines TRBV30 with TRBJ2-1; the D gene could be TRBD1 or TRBD2 (5 bases each). CDR1 and CDR2 from the germline V gene are GTSNPN and SVGIG (reference sequence). This CDR3 comprises 14 residues. The V end lost 5 bases, the J end lost 9 bases, and 20 bases lay between the germline ends. This CDR3 reads CAWAGTNHRGEQFF. The CDR3 DNA reads as TGTGCCTGGGCCGGGACGAATCATCGTGGTGAGCAGTTCTTC.

Worth noting for this clonotype: The junction shows a germline mismatch at one end, possibly a read error. V usage is TRBV4-2 and J usage is TRBJ2-2, with D unclear. This CDR3 region has 14 residues. Germline V gene data show CDR1 as LGHNA and CDR2 as YNFKEQ. The CDR3: CASSQGPYTGELFF. The DNA for the CDR3 is TGCGCCAGCAGCCAAGGGCCGTACACCGGGGAGCTGTTTTTT.